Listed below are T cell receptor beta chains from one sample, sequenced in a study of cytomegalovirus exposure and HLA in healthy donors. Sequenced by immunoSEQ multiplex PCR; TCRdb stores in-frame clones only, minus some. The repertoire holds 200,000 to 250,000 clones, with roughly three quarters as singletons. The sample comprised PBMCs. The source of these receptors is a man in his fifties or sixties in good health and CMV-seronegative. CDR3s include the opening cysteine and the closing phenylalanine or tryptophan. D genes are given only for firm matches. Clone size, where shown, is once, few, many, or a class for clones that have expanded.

cdr3_nt: TGTGCCAGCAGCGTACCCGGGAGCGGGAGGACAGATACGCAGTATTTT
cdr3_aa: CASSVPGSGRTDTQYF
v_call: TRBV9
clone_size: -
d_call: TRBD2
j_call: TRBJ2-3
cdr3_length: 16

cdr3_nt: TGTGCCTGGAGTGGGACAGGGGCGTTGAACACTGAAGCTTTCTTT
cdr3_aa: CAWSGTGALNTEAFF
v_call: TRBV30
clone_size: -
d_call: TRBD1
j_call: TRBJ1-1
cdr3_length: 15

cdr3_nt: TGCGCCAGCAAGGGACAGGGGTTAAACACTGAAGCTTTCTTT
cdr3_aa: CASKGQGLNTEAFF
v_call: TRBV5-1
clone_size: -
d_call: TRBD1
j_call: TRBJ1-1
cdr3_length: 14

cdr3_nt: TGTGCCAGCAGTCAACAGGGGTACGAGCAGTACTTC
cdr3_aa: CASSQQGYEQYF
v_call: TRBV6-1
clone_size: -
d_call: TRBD1
j_call: TRBJ2-7
cdr3_length: 12

cdr3_nt: TGTCCCCGGGGGGCGGGAGCTCGGGCAGATACGCAGTATTTT
cdr3_aa: CPRGAGARADTQYF
v_call: TRBV30
clone_size: -
d_call: -
j_call: TRBJ2-3
cdr3_length: 14

cdr3_nt: TGTGCCAGTAAGGCACTAGCGGGCACAGATACGCAGTATTTT
cdr3_aa: CASKALAGTDTQYF
v_call: TRBV19
clone_size: -
d_call: TRBD2
j_call: TRBJ2-3
cdr3_length: 14

cdr3_nt: TGTGCCAGCAGCTTAGAAACGGGAGATTTATACACCTTC
cdr3_aa: CASSLETGDLYTF
v_call: TRBV11-2
clone_size: -
d_call: -
j_call: TRBJ1-2
cdr3_length: 13

cdr3_nt: TGCAGTGCTGGGACAGGTAAAGGCTACACCTTC
cdr3_aa: CSAGTGKGYTF
v_call: TRBV20-1
clone_size: -
d_call: TRBD1
j_call: TRBJ1-2
cdr3_length: 11

cdr3_nt: TGTGCCAGCAGTTCGACTAGCGGGACCCAGACCCAGTACTTC
cdr3_aa: CASSSTSGTQTQYF
v_call: TRBV27
clone_size: -
d_call: TRBD2
j_call: TRBJ2-5
cdr3_length: 14

cdr3_nt: TGTGCCAGCAGTTTTGGGACTAGCGGCACAGATACGCAGTATTTT
cdr3_aa: CASSFGTSGTDTQYF
v_call: TRBV27
clone_size: -
d_call: TRBD2
j_call: TRBJ2-3
cdr3_length: 15

cdr3_nt: TGTGCCTGGAGTGTCAGGGGACAGGGGATCAATCAGCCCCAGCATTTT
cdr3_aa: CAWSVRGQGINQPQHF
v_call: TRBV30
clone_size: few
d_call: TRBD1
j_call: TRBJ1-5
cdr3_length: 16

cdr3_nt: TGCGCCAGCAGCCCCCCGGGACAGGGGGCTGGAAACACCATATATTTT
cdr3_aa: CASSPPGQGAGNTIYF
v_call: TRBV4-1
clone_size: -
d_call: TRBD1
j_call: TRBJ1-3
cdr3_length: 16

cdr3_nt: TGTGCCAGCAGCCCTGGCCAGTATAGCAATCAGCCCCAGCATTTT
cdr3_aa: CASSPGQYSNQPQHF
v_call: TRBV28
clone_size: -
d_call: -
j_call: TRBJ1-5
cdr3_length: 15

cdr3_nt: TGCAGCGTCCCTGATCTAGAGGGAACCTACGAGCAGTACTTC
cdr3_aa: CSVPDLEGTYEQYF
v_call: TRBV29-1
clone_size: -
d_call: -
j_call: TRBJ2-7
cdr3_length: 14

cdr3_nt: TGTGCCAGCAGAGGGACAGGGGGCTTCTACGAGCAGTACTTC
cdr3_aa: CASRGTGGFYEQYF
v_call: TRBV2
clone_size: -
d_call: TRBD1
j_call: TRBJ2-7
cdr3_length: 14

cdr3_nt: TGTGCCAGCATACCCCGGGACAACTACAATGAGCAGTTCTTC
cdr3_aa: CASIPRDNYNEQFF
v_call: TRBV28
clone_size: -
d_call: -
j_call: TRBJ2-1
cdr3_length: 14

cdr3_nt: TGCGCCAGCAGCTTCGGGACAGAACGGGGCGAGCAGTACTTC
cdr3_aa: CASSFGTERGEQYF
v_call: TRBV5-1
clone_size: -
d_call: TRBD1
j_call: TRBJ2-7
cdr3_length: 14

cdr3_nt: TGCAGCGTTGGGGCAGCCTCTACTGAAGCTTTCTTT
cdr3_aa: CSVGAASTEAFF
v_call: TRBV29-1
clone_size: few
d_call: -
j_call: TRBJ1-1
cdr3_length: 12

cdr3_nt: TGCGCCAGCTGTCCAGGACTAGCGGGAGGGGATACGCAGTATTTT
cdr3_aa: CASCPGLAGGDTQYF
v_call: TRBV4-1
clone_size: once
d_call: TRBD2
j_call: TRBJ2-3
cdr3_length: 15

cdr3_nt: TGTGCCAGCAGTGAAAAACTAGCGGGAGGTTACAATGAGCAGTTCTTC
cdr3_aa: CASSEKLAGGYNEQFF
v_call: TRBV2
clone_size: -
d_call: TRBD2
j_call: TRBJ2-1
cdr3_length: 16

cdr3_nt: TGCAGCGTCCCCCAGCGGGGCGAGCAGTACTTC
cdr3_aa: CSVPQRGEQYF
v_call: TRBV29-1
clone_size: -
d_call: TRBD2
j_call: TRBJ2-7
cdr3_length: 11

cdr3_nt: TGTGCCAGCAGTGATATCGGGACAGGGCTGCATGAGCAGTTCTTC
cdr3_aa: CASSDIGTGLHEQFF
v_call: TRBV25-1
clone_size: -
d_call: TRBD1
j_call: TRBJ2-1
cdr3_length: 15

cdr3_nt: TGTGCCAGCAGTGTCAGGGGAATCAACGAGCAGTACTTC
cdr3_aa: CASSVRGINEQYF
v_call: TRBV2
clone_size: -
d_call: -
j_call: TRBJ2-7
cdr3_length: 13

cdr3_nt: TGTGCCAGCAGTACAACAGGGAGAGAAGCTTTCTTT
cdr3_aa: CASSTTGREAFF
v_call: TRBV28
clone_size: -
d_call: -
j_call: TRBJ1-1
cdr3_length: 12

cdr3_nt: TGCAGCGTCTTGTTTAGCGGGAGAGGGTTCTACGAGCAGTACTTC
cdr3_aa: CSVLFSGRGFYEQYF
v_call: TRBV29-1
clone_size: -
d_call: TRBD2
j_call: TRBJ2-7
cdr3_length: 15

cdr3_nt: TGTGCCAGCAACCTAGACGGGAACACTGAAGCTTTCTTT
cdr3_aa: CASNLDGNTEAFF
v_call: TRBV9
clone_size: -
d_call: -
j_call: TRBJ1-1
cdr3_length: 13

cdr3_nt: TGTGCCAGCTCGCACAGGACTAGGGGCACAGATACGCAGTATTTT
cdr3_aa: CASSHRTRGTDTQYF
v_call: TRBV18
clone_size: -
d_call: TRBD2
j_call: TRBJ2-3
cdr3_length: 15

cdr3_nt: TGTGCCAGCAGTTACTCGAGGACAGGGGGCTCCAATGAGCAGTTCTTC
cdr3_aa: CASSYSRTGGSNEQFF
v_call: TRBV6-5
clone_size: -
d_call: TRBD1
j_call: TRBJ2-1
cdr3_length: 16

cdr3_nt: TGTGCCAGCAGTCCGGGAGCGGGAGCCCCCTACGAGCAGTACTTC
cdr3_aa: CASSPGAGAPYEQYF
v_call: TRBV6-1
clone_size: -
d_call: TRBD2
j_call: TRBJ2-7
cdr3_length: 15

cdr3_nt: TGTGCCAGCAGGCCTGAGGGTTACGAGCAGTACTTC
cdr3_aa: CASRPEGYEQYF
v_call: TRBV7-9
clone_size: -
d_call: -
j_call: TRBJ2-7
cdr3_length: 12

cdr3_nt: TGTGCCATCGCCGACAGGGGAGTGGGTCAGCCCCAGCATTTT
cdr3_aa: CAIADRGVGQPQHF
v_call: TRBV10-3
clone_size: -
d_call: TRBD1
j_call: TRBJ1-5
cdr3_length: 14

cdr3_nt: TGTGCCAGCAGCTCAGGGTCTAGCGGGAGTGAGACCCAGTACTTC
cdr3_aa: CASSSGSSGSETQYF
v_call: TRBV9
clone_size: once
d_call: TRBD2
j_call: TRBJ2-5
cdr3_length: 15

cdr3_nt: TGCGCCAGCAGCTTGGGGACATCGTACTTCTACGAGCAGTACTTC
cdr3_aa: CASSLGTSYFYEQYF
v_call: TRBV5-1
clone_size: -
d_call: -
j_call: TRBJ2-7
cdr3_length: 15

cdr3_nt: TGTGCCAGCAGCTCCCCGGGACAGGGGGCGCAGCGCGGCTACACCTTC
cdr3_aa: CASSSPGQGAQRGYTF
v_call: TRBV11-1
clone_size: once
d_call: TRBD1
j_call: TRBJ1-2
cdr3_length: 16

cdr3_nt: TGTGCCAGCAGTGAAGCTCCTAAAGCGGGGGGGACTGAAGCTTTCTTT
cdr3_aa: CASSEAPKAGGTEAFF
v_call: TRBV2
clone_size: -
d_call: -
j_call: TRBJ1-1
cdr3_length: 16